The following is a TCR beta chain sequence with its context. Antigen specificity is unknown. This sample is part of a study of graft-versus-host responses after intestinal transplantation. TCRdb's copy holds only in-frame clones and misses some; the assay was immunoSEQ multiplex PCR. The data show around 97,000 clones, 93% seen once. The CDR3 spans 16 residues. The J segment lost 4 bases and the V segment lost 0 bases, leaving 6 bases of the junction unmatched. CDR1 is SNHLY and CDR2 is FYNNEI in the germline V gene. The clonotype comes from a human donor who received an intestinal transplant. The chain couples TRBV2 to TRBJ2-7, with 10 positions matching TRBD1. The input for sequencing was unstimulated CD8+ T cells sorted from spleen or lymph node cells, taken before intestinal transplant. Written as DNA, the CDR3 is TGTGCCAGCAGTGAAGCCGGGGGACAGGGGACATACGAGCAGTACTTC. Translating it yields CASSEAGGQGTYEQYF.